This T cell receptor (beta chain) was sequenced for a study of cytomegalovirus exposure and HLA in healthy donors. The primer mix had 60 Vbeta and 13 Jbeta primers. Using immunoSEQ multiplex PCR, the repertoire was profiled, and TCRdb retains in-frame clones only, with some absent. In the table there are over 130,000 clones, over 60% of which are singletons. The CDR3 loop spans 14 amino acids. Trimming cost V 0 bases and J 5 bases, with 9 bases left between them. CDR1 and CDR2 (germline): SGHDT, YYEEEE. In this sample, this clone turned up a few times. The clonotype comes from a woman aged 55-69 years in good health and CMV-seronegative. The V and J genes are TRBV5-6 and TRBJ1-5; D is undetermined. Sequenced sample: PBMCs. The CDR3 region is CASSLDTGYQPQHF. CDR3 bases: TGTGCCAGCAGCTTGGATACGGGTTATCAGCCCCAGCATTTT.